This entry concerns a single TCR beta chain. The V gene's germline CDR1 is LNHDA and CDR2 SQIVND (reference sequence). CDR3 length equals 13 residues. With 2 bases removed from V and 3 bases from J, the gap between germline ends came to 7 bases. Some clones are missing from TCRdb's copy, which holds only in-frame ones; the method was immunoSEQ multiplex PCR. Of about 130,000 clones in the sample, approximately 80% were seen once. This record belongs to a study of blood T cell repertoires in COVID-19. The chain has TRBV19 and TRBJ1-2, with D unresolved. Sequenced input: peripheral blood. The receptor's source is a man between 40 and 49 years old with active or convalescent COVID-19. CDR3 in DNA: TGTGCCAGTAGTATAAACTCCTACTATGGCTACACCTTC. Its protein is CASSINSYYGYTF.